This T cell receptor beta chain derives from a study of OX40 agonist ivuxolimab in advanced cancers. The CDR3 runs to 14 residues. CDR1 LNHDA and CDR2 SQIVND come from the germline V gene (reference sequence). V was clipped by 3 bases and J by 3 bases; unmatched bases: 3. TCRdb's table, derived via immunoSEQ multiplex PCR, lists solely in-frame clones and lacks some. The sample lists fewer than 85,000 clones; 85% were seen once. The clonotype originates from an adult with an advanced solid tumor such as melanoma, head and neck, liver or kidney cancer. V is TRBV19 and J is TRBJ2-7; the match to TRBD1 covers 9 bases. The sequenced sample was CD4+ or CD8+ T cells sorted from blood, obtained in a trial of the OX40 agonist ivuxolimab. The CDR3 nucleotides read TGTGCCAGTAGTATCTCGGGACAGGGCTACGAGCAGTACTTC. Translated: CASSISGQGYEQYF.